Presented here are 11 T cell receptor beta chains from one specimen sequenced in a study of blood T cell repertoires in COVID-19. Sequencing was performed with immunoSEQ multiplex PCR; in TCRdb, only in-frame clones are kept and a portion is missing. Of 310,000 or so clones listed, around 87% were seen once; the top ten hold less than 2.5%. The source material was peripheral blood. The receptor source for this set is a woman under 40 who had recovered from COVID-19.

This clone was detected once. CDR3 region: CSASLLNEQFF. Written as DNA, the CDR3 is TGCAGTGCTTCCCTCCTCAATGAGCAGTTCTTC. The genes are TRBV20-1 and TRBJ2-1; D gene uncertain. Trimming took 5 bases from V and 6 from J, leaving 8 bases between them. The CDR3 is 11 residues long. Germline CDR1 reads DFQATT; CDR2 reads SNEGSKA (reference sequence).

The gene calls are TRBV9 and TRBJ2-1; no definite D call. The CDR3 extends over 12 amino acids. V gave up 0 bases and J gave up 11 bases, with 9 bases separating them. CDR1 and CDR2 (germline): SGDLS, YYNGEE. The CDR3 DNA reads as TGTGCCAGCAGCGTAGCAGGCCAAAAGCAGTTCTTC. This sequence encodes CASSVAGQKQFF. The entire variable domain, with the rest obtained from reference TRBV9 and TRBJ2-1, is as follows: DSGVTQTPKHLITATGQRVTLRCSPRSGDLSVYWYQQSLDQGLQFLIQYYNGEERAKGNILERFSAQQFPDLHSELNLSSLELGDSALYFCASSVAGQKQFFGPGTRLTVL.

The chain uses TRBV7-2 and TRBJ2-1; the D is unclear. CDR3 length: 15 residues. Germline V gives CDR1 SGHTA, CDR2 FQGNSA. The V and J ends lost 1 base and 4 bases respectively, with 11 bases between them. The CDR3, as DNA: TGTGCCAGCAGCTTAGAAGTCGCCAGGTACAATGAGCAGTTCTTC. It codes for CASSLEVARYNEQFF.

The chain has TRBV6-5 and TRBJ1-4; D is possibly TRBD1 (5 bases). The CDR3 runs to 15 residues. Germline CDR1 is MNHEY and CDR2 is SVGAGI. Between the trimmed V and J ends, which lost 5 bases and 7 bases, there was a span of 17 bases. CDR3 residues: CASSRGPGYGEKLFF. CDR3 sequence (DNA): TGTGCCAGCAGTAGAGGTCCAGGGTACGGTGAAAAACTGTTTTTT.

The chain joins TRBV4-3 to TRBJ2-5; tentative D call: TRBD2 (5 bases). The CDR3 length is 14 residues. V lost 4 bases and J 1 base, leaving 10 bases between the germline ends. Germline V lookup: CDR1 LGHNA, CDR2 YSLEER. CDR3: CASSPRGGQETQYF. CDR3 DNA: TGCGCCAGCAGCCCGAGAGGAGGCCAAGAGACCCAGTACTTC.

The chain has TRBV4-1 and TRBJ2-3; D remains ambiguous. The CDR3 totals 13 residues. Trimming took off 0 bases at V and 5 bases at J, with 6 bases between the two ends. Germline V CDR1 and CDR2: MGHRA, YSYEKL. CDR3 nucleotide sequence: TGCGCCAGCAGCCAAGAGCGGAGAGATACGCAGTATTTT. Translating it yields CASSQERRDTQYF.

The V call is TRBV15, the J call TRBJ2-1; 10 positions agree with TRBD2. The V and J ends lost 5 bases and 7 bases, in that order; junction bases with no gene match: 11. CDR1 is LNHNV, CDR2 YYDKDF, per germline (reference sequence). The CDR3 totals 16 residues. CDR3 DNA: TGTGCCACCAGCCAATTGAGCGGGGGGGATAAGAATGAGCAGTTCTTC. Translating gives CATSQLSGGDKNEQFF.

The gene calls are TRBV30 and TRBJ1-3; 8 nucleotides align to TRBD1. Trimming took 2 bases from V and 0 from J; bases not matched to a gene: 6. The CDR3 is 16 amino acids. The V gene's germline CDR1 is GTSNPN and CDR2 SVGIG (reference sequence). CDR3 protein: CAWSMGQDHSGNTIYF. The CDR3 coding sequence is TGTGCCTGGAGTATGGGACAGGACCACTCTGGAAACACCATATATTTT.

This chain links TRBV4-3 with TRBJ2-7; TRBD2 might be the D (6 bases). The CDR3 loop spans 16 amino acids. Germline V lookup: CDR1 LGHNA, CDR2 YSLEER. V was shortened by 0 bases and J by 6 bases, with 18 bases between the two germline ends. CDR3 in amino acids: CASSQDWGRTGFEQYF. In DNA, the CDR3 is TGCGCCAGCAGCCAAGATTGGGGGAGGACGGGTTTCGAGCAGTACTTC.

This rearrangement joins TRBV5-1 to TRBJ2-2; 8 nucleotides match TRBD1. The junction had 15 bases not matched to a gene; V was cut back by 4 bases and J by 7 bases. Germline assignment: CDR1 SGHRS and CDR2 YFSETQ. The CDR3 loop spans 17 amino acids. CDR3 protein: CASSTKDRVPSRGELFF. CDR3 coding DNA: TGCGCCAGCAGCACGAAGGACAGGGTTCCCTCCCGCGGGGAGCTGTTTTTT.

The V and J genes are TRBV29-1 and TRBJ2-1; the match to TRBD1 covers 10 bases. The CDR3 totals 14 residues. From germline, CDR1 is SQVTM and CDR2 ANQGSEA. With 6 bases clipped from V and 6 bases from J, the junction kept 8 bases outside the gene matches. This CDR3 is CSVLGQGVTNEQFF. Written as DNA, the CDR3 is TGCAGCGTCCTCGGACAGGGGGTGACCAATGAGCAGTTCTTC.